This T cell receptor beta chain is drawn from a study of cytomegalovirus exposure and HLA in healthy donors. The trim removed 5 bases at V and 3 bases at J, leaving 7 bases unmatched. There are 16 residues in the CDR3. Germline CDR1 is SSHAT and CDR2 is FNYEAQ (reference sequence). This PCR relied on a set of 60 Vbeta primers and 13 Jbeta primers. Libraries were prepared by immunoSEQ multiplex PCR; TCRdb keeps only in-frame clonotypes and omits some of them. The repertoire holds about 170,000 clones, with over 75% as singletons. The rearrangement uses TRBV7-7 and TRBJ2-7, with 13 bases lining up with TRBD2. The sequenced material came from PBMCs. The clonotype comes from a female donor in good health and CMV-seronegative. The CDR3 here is CASSPRTSGGNYEQYF. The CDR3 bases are TGTGCCAGCAGCCCCCGGACTAGCGGGGGAAACTACGAGCAGTACTTC.